A single sample gave rise to the 8 T cell receptor beta chains below, sequenced in a study of identical twins. TCRdb re-called the 5' RACE reads with MiXCR, one entry per CDR3 protein. The data show 600,000 to 850,000 distinct CDR3 sequences, around a sixth seen once. These records were also assigned to another study, of T cells expressing NK-cell markers.

Sequencing input: PBMCs. These receptors were obtained from a woman aged 18-29 years in good health.

This clonotype occurred many times. The chain links TRBV24-1 to TRBJ2-1; D perhaps matches TRBD2 (7 bases). The ends were cut back, 4 bases at V and 10 bases at J, with 16 bases in the middle. This CDR3 region has 14 residues. Germline V gives CDR1 KGHDR, CDR2 SFDVKD. CDR3 sequence reads: CATSDLGGGEEQFF. The CDR3 bases are TGTGCCACCAGTGACCTTGGGGGGGGCGAGGAGCAGTTCTTC.

The V gene is TRBV6-1, the J gene TRBJ2-7; tentative D call: TRBD1 (6 bases). Trimming took off 0 bases at V and 3 bases at J, with 12 bases between the two ends. This CDR3 is 15 amino acids long. Germline-derived CDR1 and CDR2 are MNHNS and SASEGT. The CDR3 nucleotides are TGTGCCAGCAGTGAAGCTTGGGACATAGACTACGAGCAGTACTTC. Residues: CASSEAWDIDYEQYF.

This clonotype has a handful of counts. The V gene is TRBV18, the J gene TRBJ2-7; TRBD1 or TRBD2 may be the D gene (6 bases each). There are 16 residues in the CDR3. V lost 4 bases to trimming and J lost 0 bases, with 16 bases between them. Germline V lookup: CDR1 KGHSH, CDR2 LQKENI. CDR3 in amino acids: CASSLGRSGASYEQYF. The CDR3 nucleotides are TGTGCCAGCTCACTGGGTCGTTCGGGGGCCTCCTACGAGCAGTACTTC.

The chain has TRBV7-2 and TRBJ2-1; D gene unclear. The CDR3 length is 15 residues. V was shortened by 5 bases and J by 0 bases, with 11 bases between the two germline ends. Germline assignment: CDR1 SGHTA and CDR2 FQGNSA. The CDR3 DNA is TGTGCCAGCAGCGTCGACTTTAGCTCCTACAATGAGCAGTTCTTC. It translates to CASSVDFSSYNEQFF.

J is TRBJ2-1 and V is TRBV5-5, with 8 bases fitting TRBD1. Germline V gives CDR1 SGHKS, CDR2 YYEKEE (reference sequence). This CDR3 has 13 residues. V shed 7 bases and J 7 bases; nucleotides not matched to a gene: 7. The CDR3 protein is CASGSGQENEQFF. The CDR3 DNA is TGTGCCAGCGGCTCGGGACAGGAGAATGAGCAGTTCTTC.

The chain uses TRBV30 and TRBJ2-3; 10 bases are a match to TRBD1. This CDR3 spans 15 amino acids. Trimming took 2 bases from V and 2 from J; bases not matched to a gene: 4. The germline V gene has CDR1 GTSNPN and CDR2 SVGIG (reference sequence). Here the CDR3 DNA reads TGTGCCTGGAGTCTGACAGGGGGCAACACAGATACGCAGTATTTT. It encodes CAWSLTGGNTDTQYF.

In this sample, this clonotype turned up a few times. V is TRBV6-2 or TRBV6-3 and J is TRBJ2-1, with D perhaps TRBD1 (5 bases). The CDR3 runs to 17 residues. The V end lost 1 base, the J end lost 0 bases, and 13 bases lay between the germline ends. Germline V lookup: CDR1 MNHEY, CDR2 SVGEGT. CDR3 sequence reads: CASSYYPTGYSYNEQFF. The CDR3 coding sequence is TGTGCCAGCAGTTACTACCCAACAGGCTACTCCTACAATGAGCAGTTCTTC.

The chain combines TRBV20-1 with TRBJ2-1; D is undetermined. The CDR3 loop spans 11 amino acids. Germline V gene sequence: CDR1 DFQATT, CDR2 SNEGSKA (reference sequence). Trimming removed 7 bases from V and 10 bases from J, with 14 bases in between. The CDR3: CSGAIRWEQFF. The DNA of the CDR3 is TGCAGTGGTGCTATTCGGTGGGAGCAGTTCTTC.